The T cell receptor beta chain under discussion was sequenced for a study of CD8 T cells in ankylosing spondylitis. Findings and caveats of the study: Reports of some motif variants in reactive arthritis synovial fluid and blood predate this one. A TCR beta motif made of several highly homologous variants seemed typical of ankylosing spondylitis blood. Disease-associated clones were reportedly significantly overrepresented in matched ankylosing spondylitis synovial fluid.

The junction had 8 bases not matched to a gene; V was cut back by 3 bases and J by 4 bases. Germline V lookup: CDR1 MNHNS, CDR2 SASEGT. This CDR3 contains 15 residues. TCR beta libraries were made by quantitative 5'-RACE with molecular barcodes. TCRdb called the 5' RACE reads again in MiXCR, with one record for every CDR3 protein. The sample carries tens of thousands of distinct CDR3 sequences, 27% recorded once. The sample holds a few counts of this clonotype. Its target is unknown. The sequence was obtained from a male donor with ankylosing spondylitis or in good health (not recorded which). J is TRBJ1-2 and V is TRBV6-1; 7 bases line up with TRBD1. Sequencing was performed on blood, either unsorted or a sorted T cell fraction (not recorded which). The CDR3 here is CASSDVGTVIYGYTF. The CDR3, as DNA: TGTGCCAGCAGTGATGTCGGGACAGTGATCTATGGCTACACCTTC.